The clone carrying this T cell receptor (beta chain) was found a few times. The data originate from a study of blood T cells in healthy people across ages. CDR1 is SGHTA and CDR2 is FQGNSA in the germline V gene. This CDR3 region has 15 residues. PCR was performed a second time for about 6 to 11 cycles using a sample-barcoded 5' primer and a J-beta primer mix. Every cDNA molecule bore a tag from a template-switch adaptor containing 12 random nucleotides. TCRdb ran MiXCR on the 5' RACE reads and lists one entry per CDR3 protein. The sample holds 1.5 million to 2 million distinct CDR3 sequences, roughly two fifths seen once.

This chain uses TRBV7-2 with TRBJ2-4, with D perhaps matching TRBD1 (5 bases). Gene TRBJ2-7 matches the end of the DNA better, so the J call may be wrong. The specimen was blood. The origin of this receptor is a human donor in good health. CDR3 loop: CASSFKRDSTYEQYF. CDR3 nucleotide sequence: TGTGCCAGCAGCTTCAAGCGAGACAGCACCTACGAGCAGTACTTC.